The sample holds one count of the clone carrying this T cell receptor (beta chain). Its antigen is not known. Data came from immunoSEQ multiplex PCR; TCRdb stores just in-frame clones and leaves some out. The table lists 2 million to 3 million clones, around nine tenths of them singletons. Germline-derived CDR1 and CDR2 are GTSNPN and SVGIG (reference sequence). Trimming removed 2 bases from V and 7 bases from J; junction bases left unmatched: 8. This CDR3 spans 14 amino acids. The sample belongs to a study of shared clonotypes between healthy human individuals. Healthy HIV-negative adults with no recent acute infections or vaccinations were recruited as donors. Both subsets, CD45RA+ naive and CD45RA-negative memory, were split from the CD4+ cells. Study-level results: The genetic and exposure-history diversity represented was limited by few donors. Exclusively blood specimens were collected; tissue repertoires likely differ.

Sequencing was carried out using naive CD4+ T cells sorted from blood. Regarding subset: CD45RA+ positively selected. This chain connects TRBV30 to TRBJ2-1, with 7 bases that match TRBD2. This TCR was sampled from a man aged 18 to 30 in good health. The CDR3 DNA reads TGTGCCTGGAGTCCGGGATCAGCGGGGAATGAGCAGTTCTTC. This sequence encodes CAWSPGSAGNEQFF.